The source of this T cell receptor beta chain is a study of T cells expressing NK-cell markers. Study background: Within the sequenced cohort of eight donors, seven exhibited HCMV seropositivity and one was seronegative.

TCRdb processed the 5' RACE reads again and assigns one entry to each CDR3 protein, with no DNA. This sample's table has roughly 380,000 distinct CDR3 sequences. Notes on this clonotype: Its target is not known.

The CDR3 totals 14 residues. Germline values: CDR1 LGHDT, CDR2 YNNKEL (reference sequence). Study-level results: Dominant NKG2C+ clonotypes accounted for about 1.0-8% of CD8+ T cells in about six donors.

The receptor was isolated from a man aged 18-75 years in good health. Sequenced: blood T cells: a sorted CD56 or NKG2C T cell subset, CD4+ or CD8+ T cells, or bulk PBMC T cells (not recorded which). V usage is TRBV3-1 and J usage is TRBJ2-3; with no DNA, the TCRdb D assignment of TRBD2 cannot be verified. The CDR3 reads CASSRSGGADTQYF.